These 11 T cell receptor beta chains originate from one sample sequenced in a study of shared clonotypes between healthy human individuals. This table comes from immunoSEQ multiplex PCR, and its TCRdb copy is limited to in-frame clones, with some not included. Counted here are roughly 2 million clones, 95% occurring once; the ten biggest clones make up 0.1% to 0.15%. Material for sequencing was naive CD4+ T cells sorted from blood. Subset meaning: CD45RA+ positively selected. The receptors shown here come from a man younger than 35 in good health.

The chain carries TRBV5-1 and TRBJ2-3, with TRBD1 as a possible D gene (6 bases). The ends were cut back, 4 bases at V and 0 bases at J, with 12 bases in the middle. The CDR3 contains 15 residues. From germline, CDR1 is SGHRS and CDR2 YFSETQ. The CDR3 DNA reads as TGCGCCAGCAGCCCCCGGACAGTAAGCACAGATACGCAGTATTTT. This encodes CASSPRTVSTDTQYF. Together with reference TRBV5-1 and TRBJ2-3, the CDR3 gives the full variable domain: KAGVTQTPRYLIKTRGQQVTLSCSPISGHRSVSWYQQTPGQGLQFLFEYFSETQRNKGNFPGRFSGRQFSNSRSEMNVSTLELGDSALYLCASSPRTVSTDTQYFGPGTRLTVL.

The chain combines TRBV18 with TRBJ2-7; no firm D call. The CDR3 consists of 13 residues. V gave up 4 bases and J gave up 0 bases, with 7 bases separating them. Germline assignment: CDR1 KGHSH and CDR2 LQKENI. CDR3 sequence: CASSQLDSYEQYF. CDR3 in DNA: TGTGCCAGCTCACAGTTGGACTCCTACGAGCAGTACTTC.

CDR3 amino acids: CASSLGGTGAPYGYTF. In DNA, the CDR3 is TGTGCCAGCAGCTTGGGAGGGACAGGGGCACCGTATGGCTACACCTTC. The chain recombines TRBV5-6 with TRBJ1-2; 10 bases align to TRBD1. The germline CDR1 and CDR2 sequences are SGHDT and YYEEEE. The CDR3 runs 16 residues. The trim removed 0 bases at V and 5 bases at J, leaving 7 bases unmatched.

V is TRBV6-6 and J is TRBJ1-1; D is unresolved. Germline V gives CDR1 MNHNY, CDR2 SVGAGI (reference sequence). Trimming removed 7 bases from V and 0 bases from J, with 9 bases in between. The CDR3 is made up of 13 amino acids. DNA for the CDR3: TGTGCCAGCACGGCAGACATGAACACTGAAGCTTTCTTT. Translation gives CASTADMNTEAFF.

The V call is TRBV4-1, the J call TRBJ2-7; 7 nucleotides match TRBD2. Unmatched junction bases numbered 7, after V lost 3 bases and J lost 2 bases. CDR1 MGHRA and CDR2 YSYEKL come from the germline V gene. This CDR3 is 15 amino acids long. The CDR3 DNA reads TGCGCCAGCAGCCAGATACTAGCGATTACCTACGAGCAGTACTTC. It translates to CASSQILAITYEQYF.

J is TRBJ2-5 and V is TRBV10-1; D is ambiguous. Germline CDR1 WNHNN, CDR2 SYGVQD (reference sequence). V was trimmed by 3 bases and J by 3 bases, leaving 5 bases between them. This CDR3 spans 12 amino acids. CDR3 amino acids: CASSDPKETQYF. The CDR3 nucleotides are TGCGCCAGCAGTGACCCGAAAGAGACCCAGTACTTC.

The V and J genes are TRBV28 and TRBJ2-7, with 9 bases aligning to TRBD1. CDR3 length: 13 amino acids. V was clipped by 2 bases and J by 9 bases; unmatched bases: 5. In germline, CDR1 is MDHEN, CDR2 SYDVKM. The CDR3: CASSLPRQGGQYF. The CDR3 DNA reads as TGTGCCAGCAGTTTACCCCGACAGGGGGGGCAGTACTTC.

The chain employs TRBV2 and TRBJ2-1; 9 nucleotides match TRBD1. Germline trimming cut 6 bases from V and 6 bases from J; bases unmatched to any gene: 6. Germline values: CDR1 SNHLY, CDR2 FYNNEI. This CDR3 spans 14 amino acids. The CDR3 sequence is CASRGQGSSNEQFF. Written as DNA, the CDR3 is TGTGCCAGCAGGGGACAGGGTTCTTCCAATGAGCAGTTCTTC.

The gene calls are TRBV9 and TRBJ2-2; D possibly corresponds to TRBD2 (6 bases). This CDR3 comprises 16 residues. Trimming pared 4 bases from V and 1 base from J, leaving 14 bases between. CDR1 and CDR2 (germline): SGDLS, YYNGEE. In DNA form, the CDR3 reads TGTGCCAGCAGCCCTTGGTGGGACTTGAACACCGGGGAGCTGTTTTTT. This translates into CASSPWWDLNTGELFF. Full variable domain (outside the CDR3, taken from reference TRBV9 and TRBJ2-2): DSGVTQTPKHLITATGQRVTLRCSPRSGDLSVYWYQQSLDQGLQFLIQYYNGEERAKGNILERFSAQQFPDLHSELNLSSLELGDSALYFCASSPWWDLNTGELFFGEGSRLTVL.

The chain links TRBV29-1 to TRBJ2-7; D remains unclear. The germline V gene has CDR1 SQVTM and CDR2 ANQGSEA. This CDR3 comprises 11 residues. V was shortened by 1 base and J by 2 bases, with 3 bases between the two germline ends. CDR3 sequence reads: CSVEAAYEQYF. The CDR3 nucleotides are TGCAGCGTTGAAGCGGCCTACGAGCAGTACTTC.

This chain connects TRBV11-1 to TRBJ2-7, with 9 bases fitting TRBD2. Germline trimming cut 3 bases from V and 0 bases from J; bases unmatched to any gene: 9. Germline-derived CDR1 and CDR2 are SGHAT and FQDESV (reference sequence). The CDR3 runs 17 residues. DNA of the CDR3: TGTGCCAGCAGCTTCGACTCACCTAGCGGGACCTCCTACGAGCAGTACTTC. Protein product: CASSFDSPSGTSYEQYF. Full variable domain (missing parts from reference TRBV11-1 and TRBJ2-7): EAEVAQSPRYKITEKSQAVAFWCDPISGHATLYWYRQILGQGPELLVQFQDESVVDDSQLPKDRFSAERLKGVDSTLKIQPAELGDSAMYLCASSFDSPSGTSYEQYFGPGTRLTVT.